This T cell receptor (beta chain) was recorded in a study of blood T cell repertoires in COVID-19. Study context: PBMCs, B-cell-depleted T cells, or T cells were the source of the cDNA or gDNA that made up the material.

The repertoire was sequenced with immunoSEQ multiplex PCR; TCRdb's copy has only in-frame clones and lacks some. The table records just over 150,000 clones, 85% to 90% of them present only once. The germline V and J ends were trimmed by 3 bases and 6 bases, with 14 bases remaining between them. CDR1 LNHDA and CDR2 SQIVND come from the germline V gene (reference sequence). The CDR3 loop spans 14 amino acids. The chain is built from TRBV19 and TRBJ1-2; D remains unclear. Sequencing was carried out using peripheral blood. The clonotype comes from a woman aged 40 to 50 with acute or convalescent COVID-19. CDR3 in amino acids: CASSISPGGHGYTF. For the CDR3, the DNA is TGTGCCAGTAGTATCTCCCCAGGAGGTCATGGCTACACCTTC.